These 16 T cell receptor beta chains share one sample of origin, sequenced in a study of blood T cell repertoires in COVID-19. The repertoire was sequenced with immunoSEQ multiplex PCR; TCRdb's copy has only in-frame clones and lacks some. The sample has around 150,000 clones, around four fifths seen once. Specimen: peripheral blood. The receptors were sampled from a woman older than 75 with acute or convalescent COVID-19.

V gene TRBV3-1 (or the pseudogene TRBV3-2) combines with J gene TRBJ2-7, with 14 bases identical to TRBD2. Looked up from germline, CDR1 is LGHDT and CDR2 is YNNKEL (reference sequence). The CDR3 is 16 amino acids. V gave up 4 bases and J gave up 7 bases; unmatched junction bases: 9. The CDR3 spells CASSPRTSGRMEEQYF. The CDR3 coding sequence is TGTGCCAGCAGCCCCAGGACTAGCGGGAGGATGGAGGAGCAGTACTTC.

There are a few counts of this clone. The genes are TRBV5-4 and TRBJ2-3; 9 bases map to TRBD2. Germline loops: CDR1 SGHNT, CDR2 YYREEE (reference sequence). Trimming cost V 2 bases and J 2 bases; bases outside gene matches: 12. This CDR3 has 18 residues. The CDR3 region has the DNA TGTGCCAGCAGCTTCGAGCTAGCGGGGCCGTCTAACACAGATACGCAGTATTTT. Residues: CASSFELAGPSNTDTQYF. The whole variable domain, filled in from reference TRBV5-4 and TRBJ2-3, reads ETGVTQSPTHLIKTRGQQVTLRCSSQSGHNTVSWYQQALGQGPQFIFQYYREEENGRGNFPPRFSGLQFPNYSSELNVNALELDDSALYLCASSFELAGPSNTDTQYFGPGTRLTVL.

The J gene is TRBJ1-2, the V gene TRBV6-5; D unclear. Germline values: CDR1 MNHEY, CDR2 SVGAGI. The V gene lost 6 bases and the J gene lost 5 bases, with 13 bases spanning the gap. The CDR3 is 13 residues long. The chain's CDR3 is CASSPPRGYGYTF. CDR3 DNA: TGTGCCAGCAGCCCCCCTCGAGGGTATGGCTACACCTTC.

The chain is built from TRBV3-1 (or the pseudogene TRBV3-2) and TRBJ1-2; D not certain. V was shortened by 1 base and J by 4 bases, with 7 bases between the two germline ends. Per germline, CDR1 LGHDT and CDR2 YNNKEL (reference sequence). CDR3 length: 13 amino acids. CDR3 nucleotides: TGTGCCAGCAGCCAAGTGGGAGGCTATGGCTACACCTTC. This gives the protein CASSQVGGYGYTF.

The chain's CDR3 is CATGFDINTEAFF. The DNA for the CDR3 is TGTGCCACCGGATTTGACATCAACACTGAAGCTTTCTTT. This chain links TRBV15 with TRBJ1-1; D gene unclear. Germline lookup yields CDR1 LNHNV and CDR2 YYDKDF (reference sequence). The CDR3 sequence is 13 residues long. Trimming took off 8 bases at V and 2 bases at J, with 12 bases between the two ends.

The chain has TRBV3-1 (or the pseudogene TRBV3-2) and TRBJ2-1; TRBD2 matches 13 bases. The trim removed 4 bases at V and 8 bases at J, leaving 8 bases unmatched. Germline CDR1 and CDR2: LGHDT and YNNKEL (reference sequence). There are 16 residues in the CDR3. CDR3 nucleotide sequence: TGTGCCAGCAGCCCTGGACTAGCGGGAGTCTTCGATGAGCAGTTCTTC. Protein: CASSPGLAGVFDEQFF.

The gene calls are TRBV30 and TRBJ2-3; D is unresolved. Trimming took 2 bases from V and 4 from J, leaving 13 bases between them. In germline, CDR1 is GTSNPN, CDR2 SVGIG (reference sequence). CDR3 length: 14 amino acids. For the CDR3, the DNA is TGTGCCTGGAGTTCCCCTGGAGTAGCAGATACGCAGTATTTT. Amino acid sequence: CAWSSPGVADTQYF.

CDR3 amino acids: CASQLAGAPDTQYF. CDR3 in DNA: TGTGCCAGTCAACTAGCGGGTGCGCCAGATACGCAGTATTTT. V gene TRBV13 combines with J gene TRBJ2-3; TRBD2 aligns across 9 bases. Germline trimming cut 9 bases from V and 4 bases from J; bases unmatched to any gene: 8. Looked up from germline, CDR1 is PRHDT and CDR2 is FYEKMQ (reference sequence). The CDR3 consists of 14 residues.

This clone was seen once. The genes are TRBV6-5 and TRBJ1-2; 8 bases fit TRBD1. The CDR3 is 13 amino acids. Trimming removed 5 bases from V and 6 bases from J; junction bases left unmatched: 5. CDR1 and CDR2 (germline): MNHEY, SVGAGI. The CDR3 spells CASSRQGANGYTF. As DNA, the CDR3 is TGTGCCAGCAGTCGCCAGGGGGCGAATGGCTACACCTTC.

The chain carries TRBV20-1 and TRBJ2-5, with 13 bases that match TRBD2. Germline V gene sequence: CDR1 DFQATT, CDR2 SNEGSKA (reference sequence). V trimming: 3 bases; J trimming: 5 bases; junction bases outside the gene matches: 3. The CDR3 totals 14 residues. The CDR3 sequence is CSASGLAGEETQYF. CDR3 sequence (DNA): TGCAGTGCTAGTGGACTAGCGGGAGAGGAGACCCAGTACTTC.

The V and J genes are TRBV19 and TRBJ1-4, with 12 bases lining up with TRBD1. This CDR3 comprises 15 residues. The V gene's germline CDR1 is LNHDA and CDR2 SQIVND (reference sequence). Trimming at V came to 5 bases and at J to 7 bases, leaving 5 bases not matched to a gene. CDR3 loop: CASSPGQGAFEKLFF. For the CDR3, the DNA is TGTGCCAGTAGTCCGGGACAGGGGGCGTTTGAAAAACTGTTTTTT.

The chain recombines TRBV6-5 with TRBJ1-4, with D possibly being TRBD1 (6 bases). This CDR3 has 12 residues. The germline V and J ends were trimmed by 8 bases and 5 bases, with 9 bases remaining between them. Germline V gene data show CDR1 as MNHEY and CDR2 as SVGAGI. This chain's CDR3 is CASQGINEKLFF. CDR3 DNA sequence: TGTGCCAGCCAGGGGATCAATGAAAAACTGTTTTTT.

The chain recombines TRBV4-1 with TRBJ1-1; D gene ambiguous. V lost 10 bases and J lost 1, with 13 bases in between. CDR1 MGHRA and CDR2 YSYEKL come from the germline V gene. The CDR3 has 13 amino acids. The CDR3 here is CATSATTNTEAFF. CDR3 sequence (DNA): TGCGCCACCTCGGCGACAACGAACACTGAAGCTTTCTTT.

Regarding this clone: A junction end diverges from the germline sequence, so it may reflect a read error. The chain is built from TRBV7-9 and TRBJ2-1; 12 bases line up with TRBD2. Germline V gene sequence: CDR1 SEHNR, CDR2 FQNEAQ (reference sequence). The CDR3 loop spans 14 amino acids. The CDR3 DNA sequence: TGTGCCAGCAGCTGGGGGGGACTAGCGGGCATGGGAGTCTTC. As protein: CASSWGGLAGMGVF.

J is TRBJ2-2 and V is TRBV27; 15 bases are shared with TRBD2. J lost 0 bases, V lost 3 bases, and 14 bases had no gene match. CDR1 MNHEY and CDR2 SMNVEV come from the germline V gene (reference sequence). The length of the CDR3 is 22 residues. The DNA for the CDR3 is TGTGCCAGCAGTTTTACGGGACTAGCGGGAGGACTTAGAGATTCGAACACCGGGGAGCTGTTTTTT. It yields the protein CASSFTGLAGGLRDSNTGELFF.

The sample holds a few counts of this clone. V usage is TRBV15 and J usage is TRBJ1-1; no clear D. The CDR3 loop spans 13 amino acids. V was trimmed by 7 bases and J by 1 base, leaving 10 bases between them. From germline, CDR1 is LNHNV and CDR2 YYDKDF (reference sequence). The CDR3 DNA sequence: TGTGCCACCACCCTTATGCGGAACACTGAAGCTTTCTTT. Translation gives CATTLMRNTEAFF.